The 28 T cell receptor beta chains below come from one sample, sequenced in a study of shared T cell receptors in the human thymus. The repertoire was sequenced with immunoSEQ multiplex PCR; TCRdb's copy has only in-frame clones and lacks some. Of about 660,000 clones listed, 88% were seen once; the top ten hold 0.0085% to 0.012%. These same records also appear under a second study, on human thymus T cells.

Source material: thymocytes. The receptors were gathered from a boy under three years old with a congenital heart defect.

The chain couples TRBV27 to TRBJ2-3, with TRBD2 matching over 16 bases. The V gene's germline CDR1 is MNHEY and CDR2 SMNVEV (reference sequence). The CDR3 contains 20 residues. With 5 bases clipped from V and 2 bases from J, the junction kept 13 bases outside the gene matches. The CDR3 region is CASSPGLAGGRRGTTDTQYF. The CDR3 DNA follows: TGTGCCAGCAGTCCGGGACTAGCGGGAGGGCGCAGGGGTACCACAGATACGCAGTATTTT.

For this clone: One end of the junction fails to match germline, which may point to a read error. The chain has TRBV25-1 and TRBJ2-3, with 7 bases fitting TRBD2. The CDR3 extends over 11 amino acids. The germline V gene has CDR1 MGHDK and CDR2 SYGVNS. The CDR3, as DNA: TGTGCCAGCAGTGACCCCCCCGGGACTATTTTT. This gives the protein CASSDPPGTIF.

The V and J genes are TRBV2 and TRBJ1-4; D unclear. Trimming stripped 7 bases from V and 2 bases from J, with 17 bases between. This CDR3 has 16 residues. Germline lookup yields CDR1 SNHLY and CDR2 FYNNEI. CDR3 sequence reads: CASKGWGTGTNEKLFF. Written as DNA, the CDR3 is TGTGCCAGCAAGGGTTGGGGAACGGGGACTAATGAAAAACTGTTTTTT.

The rearrangement uses TRBV6-1 and TRBJ2-5; the D gene is possibly TRBD2 (5 bases). Trimming took off 3 bases at V and 5 bases at J, with 13 bases between the two ends. The germline gives CDR1 MNHNS, CDR2 SASEGT. The CDR3 spans 14 residues. CDR3 in amino acids: CASSDPWRRETQYF. DNA of the CDR3: TGTGCCAGCAGTGATCCTTGGAGGAGGGAGACCCAGTACTTC.

The V call is TRBV25-1, the J call TRBJ1-2; 11 bases agree with TRBD1. The V segment lost 2 bases and the J segment 2 bases; nucleotides outside the gene matches: 7. The germline CDR1 and CDR2 sequences are MGHDK and SYGVNS. This CDR3 is 17 amino acids long. The CDR3 DNA reads TGTGCCAGCAGTGAAGACGTCGGGACAGGGGGAAACTATGGCTACACCTTC. It is translated as CASSEDVGTGGNYGYTF.

The chain employs TRBV6-1 and TRBJ2-1, with D unresolved. The CDR3 runs to 13 residues. The V end was cut by 1 base, the J end by 7 bases, with 8 bases between. Germline V gene lookup returns CDR1 MNHNS and CDR2 SASEGT. CDR3 DNA sequence: TGTGCCAGCAGTGAAGGCGAGAAGAATGAGCAGTTCTTC. It encodes CASSEGEKNEQFF.

Written as DNA, the CDR3 is TGTGCCAGTAGTACAACCGTCCCAACTAGCGGGGATTACGAGCAGTACTTC. As protein: CASSTTVPTSGDYEQYF. The chain joins TRBV19 to TRBJ2-7, with TRBD2 matching over 10 bases. The junction had 13 bases not matched to a gene; V was cut back by 4 bases and J by 4 bases. The CDR3 extends over 17 amino acids. In germline, CDR1 is LNHDA, CDR2 SQIVND (reference sequence).

The rearrangement joins TRBV19 to TRBJ2-7; weak D call: TRBD1 (5 bases). The V gene's germline CDR1 is LNHDA and CDR2 SQIVND (reference sequence). The V and J ends lost 5 bases and 2 bases respectively, with 10 bases between them. The CDR3 has 13 amino acids. CDR3 sequence reads: CASSLRTTYEQYF. The CDR3 DNA is TGTGCCAGTAGTCTCCGGACAACCTACGAGCAGTACTTC.

The V gene is TRBV5-1, the J gene TRBJ2-3; 8 bases map to TRBD1. Germline V gene data show CDR1 as SGHRS and CDR2 as YFSETQ. The CDR3 extends over 14 amino acids. Unmatched junction bases numbered 10, after V lost 7 bases and J lost 6 bases. The CDR3 protein is CASQTGALADTQYF. Here the CDR3 DNA reads TGCGCCAGCCAGACAGGGGCCCTAGCGGATACGCAGTATTTT.

The gene calls are TRBV10-3 and TRBJ2-7, with 8 bases that match TRBD2. V trimming: 7 bases; J trimming: 0 bases; junction bases outside the gene matches: 5. Germline assignment: CDR1 ENHRY and CDR2 SYGVKD. CDR3 size: 14 residues. The CDR3 region has the DNA TGTGCCATCACCCCGGGGGGGAACTCCTACGAGCAGTACTTC. Its protein product is CAITPGGNSYEQYF.

The chain couples TRBV27 to TRBJ2-1, with 15 nucleotides matching TRBD2. CDR3 length: 19 amino acids. After removal of 5 bases from V and 7 bases from J, the junction contained 15 bases not matched to a gene. The V gene's germline CDR1 is MNHEY and CDR2 SMNVEV (reference sequence). CDR3 loop: CASSVNSGTSGRRRNEQFF. The CDR3, as DNA: TGTGCCAGCAGTGTCAACTCCGGGACTAGCGGGAGGAGAAGGAATGAGCAGTTCTTC.

The chain links TRBV19 to TRBJ2-2, with 11 bases that match TRBD2. This CDR3 region has 16 residues. With V trimmed by 5 bases and J by 6 bases, 8 bases remained unmatched. The V gene's germline CDR1 is LNHDA and CDR2 SQIVND (reference sequence). CDR3 DNA sequence: TGTGCCAGTAGTCAACTAGCGGGAGTACGTCCCGGGGAGCTGTTTTTT. Residues: CASSQLAGVRPGELFF.

The chain recombines TRBV25-1 with TRBJ2-5; TRBD1 agrees at 10 bases. The length of the CDR3 is 15 residues. V trimming: 8 bases; J trimming: 5 bases; junction bases outside the gene matches: 11. Germline V CDR1 and CDR2: MGHDK, SYGVNS. The CDR3 DNA follows: TGTGCCAGCCGCTCCTGGGACAGGGGTGAGGAGACCCAGTACTTC. Encoded protein: CASRSWDRGEETQYF. Combining the CDR3 with reference TRBV25-1 and TRBJ2-5 gives the whole variable domain EADIYQTPRYLVIGTGKKITLECSQTMGHDKMYWYQQDPGMELHLIHYSYGVNSTEKGDLSSESTVSRIRTEHFPLTLESARPSHTSQYLCASRSWDRGEETQYFGPGTRLLVL.

The chain has TRBV19 and TRBJ1-5, with 10 bases identical to TRBD1. This CDR3 is built from 14 residues. CDR1 and CDR2 (germline): LNHDA, SQIVND (reference sequence). The trim removed 10 bases at V and 7 bases at J, leaving 10 bases unmatched. CDR3 in amino acids: CATSWTGGGQPQHF. The CDR3 DNA reads TGTGCCACTTCCTGGACAGGGGGAGGCCAGCCCCAGCATTTT.

The CDR3 here is CAWSRTPRGTLTYEQYF. The CDR3, as DNA: TGTGCCTGGAGCCGGACCCCTCGGGGTACTCTCACCTACGAGCAGTACTTC. The chain recombines TRBV30 with TRBJ2-7; D perhaps matches TRBD2 (5 bases). V gave up 3 bases and J gave up 2 bases, with 23 bases separating them. Germline CDR1 GTSNPN, CDR2 SVGIG (reference sequence). This CDR3 comprises 17 residues.

The V and J genes are TRBV6-1 and TRBJ2-1; TRBD1 aligns across 9 bases. CDR1 is MNHNS and CDR2 is SASEGT in the germline V gene. There are 15 residues in the CDR3. Losses at the gene ends were 4 bases for V and 5 bases for J; bases not matched to a gene: 6. CDR3 in DNA: TGTGCCAGCAGTGTCGGGACAGGGATGAACAATGAGCAGTTCTTC. It encodes CASSVGTGMNNEQFF.

The gene calls are TRBV2 and TRBJ1-1; D call uncertain. The CDR3 totals 12 residues. Germline-derived CDR1 and CDR2 are SNHLY and FYNNEI. V shed 8 bases and J shed 0 bases, with 7 bases lying between them. CDR3 loop: CASGEMNTEAFF. The CDR3 DNA is TGTGCCAGCGGGGAGATGAACACTGAAGCTTTCTTT.

The chain combines TRBV28 with TRBJ1-5, with D perhaps TRBD1 (5 bases). CDR3 length: 15 residues. Trimming removed 2 bases from V and 0 bases from J, with 8 bases in between. Germline loops: CDR1 MDHEN, CDR2 SYDVKM. CDR3: CASSLRQHSNQPQHF. CDR3 nucleotide sequence: TGTGCCAGCAGTTTAAGACAGCATAGCAATCAGCCCCAGCATTTT.

The chain uses TRBV28 and TRBJ2-7; 9 nucleotides line up with TRBD2. The CDR3 loop spans 16 amino acids. From germline, CDR1 is MDHEN and CDR2 SYDVKM. Trimming at V came to 2 bases and at J to 2 bases, leaving 7 bases not matched to a gene. This chain's CDR3 is CASSLISGRPAYEQYF. In DNA, the CDR3 is TGTGCCAGCAGTTTAATTAGCGGGAGACCAGCCTACGAGCAGTACTTC.

V usage is TRBV4-1 and J usage is TRBJ2-7; a possible D gene is TRBD2 (6 bases). The germline V gene has CDR1 MGHRA and CDR2 YSYEKL. The CDR3 has 15 amino acids. The germline V and J ends were trimmed by 4 bases and 5 bases, with 18 bases remaining between them. For the CDR3, the DNA is TGCGCCAGCAGCCGGAGGGCCTGGTGGTCGGACGAGCAGTACTTC. Its protein is CASSRRAWWSDEQYF.

The chain joins TRBV4-2 to TRBJ2-3; a possible D gene is TRBD1 (5 bases). CDR1 is LGHNA, CDR2 YNFKEQ, per germline. V was clipped by 0 bases and J by 2 bases, with 12 bases between them. The CDR3 is made up of 16 amino acids. The CDR3 reads CASSQERGRVTDTQYF. CDR3 DNA sequence: TGTGCCAGCAGCCAAGAAAGGGGTCGCGTCACAGATACGCAGTATTTT.

The CDR3 nucleotides read TGTGCCAGCAGCTTGGACAGGGACCTTGAAGCTTTCTTT. Protein: CASSLDRDLEAFF. This chain joins TRBV5-4 and TRBJ1-1; D perhaps matches TRBD1 (6 bases). The CDR3 runs to 13 residues. In germline, CDR1 is SGHNT, CDR2 YYREEE (reference sequence). Trimming took 0 bases from V and 7 from J, leaving 10 bases between them.

V gene TRBV11-2 combines with J gene TRBJ1-4; weak D call: TRBD1 (5 bases). CDR1 and CDR2 (germline): SGHAT, FQNNGV. V was pared by 7 bases and J by 3 bases, with 21 bases between. The CDR3 totals 17 residues. The CDR3 sequence is CASTRNPRVAPNEKLFF. CDR3 sequence (DNA): TGTGCCAGCACCCGAAACCCCAGGGTTGCACCTAATGAAAAACTGTTTTTT.

This clone was observed a few times. The chain carries TRBV2 and TRBJ2-1; 10 bases match TRBD2. The CDR3 sequence is 14 residues long. The ends lost 4 bases at V and 5 bases at J; junction bases unmatched: 2. CDR1 is SNHLY and CDR2 is FYNNEI in the germline V gene. In DNA form, the CDR3 reads TGTGCCAGCAGTGCAAGCGGGAGGGACAATGAGCAGTTCTTC. Amino acid sequence: CASSASGRDNEQFF.

The chain combines TRBV4-1 with TRBJ2-5; TRBD2 might be the D (6 bases). V lost 2 bases to trimming and J lost 2 bases, with 15 bases between them. Germline CDR1 reads MGHRA; CDR2 reads YSYEKL. This CDR3 is 16 amino acids long. As DNA, the CDR3 is TGCGCCAGCAGCCAAAGCAGTGGGCGGGGACAAGAGACCCAGTACTTC. It encodes CASSQSSGRGQETQYF.

The chain has TRBV6-5 and TRBJ2-1; no definite D call. V lost 0 bases to trimming and J lost 8 bases, with 17 bases between them. CDR3 length equals 16 residues. Germline CDR1 reads MNHEY; CDR2 reads SVGAGI. For the CDR3, the DNA is TGTGCCAGCAGTTACTCGAAGACTCGCACCAGTGATGAGCAGTTCTTC. Amino acids: CASSYSKTRTSDEQFF.

The chain has TRBV6-1 and TRBJ1-5; D unclear. Germline V gives CDR1 MNHNS, CDR2 SASEGT. CDR3 length: 13 residues. V was trimmed by 4 bases and J by 5 bases, leaving 9 bases between them. The CDR3 DNA reads TGTGCCAGCAGTGTCTTATCGGATCAGCCCCAGCATTTT. Residues: CASSVLSDQPQHF.

The table lists this clone with a count of one. The chain employs TRBV6-5 and TRBJ2-1; 8 bases agree with TRBD2. The trim removed 7 bases at V and 1 base at J, leaving 6 bases unmatched. The CDR3 has 15 residues. The germline V gene encodes CDR1 MNHEY and CDR2 SVGAGI. As DNA, the CDR3 is TGTGCCAGCACCCATAGCGGGAAGTCCTACAATGAGCAGTTCTTC. Residues: CASTHSGKSYNEQFF.